Shown below are 21 T cell receptor beta chains from a single sample sequenced in a study of blood T cell repertoires in COVID-19. Some clones are missing from TCRdb's copy, which holds only in-frame ones; the method was immunoSEQ multiplex PCR. The profile shows around 85,000 clones, roughly nine tenths of them singletons. What was sequenced was peripheral blood. The receptors here all came from a man in his sixties with acute or convalescent COVID-19.

The rearrangement uses TRBV2 and TRBJ1-2; D unclear. Germline-derived CDR1 and CDR2 are SNHLY and FYNNEI. Trimming took off 0 bases at V and 10 bases at J, with 9 bases between the two ends. CDR3 size: 12 residues. The CDR3 sequence is CASSEARTSYTF. The CDR3 DNA follows: TGTGCCAGCAGTGAAGCAAGAACATCCTACACCTTC.

This chain connects TRBV7-8 to TRBJ1-1, with D perhaps matching TRBD1 (5 bases). This CDR3 has 16 residues. Deletions cut 1 base from V and 3 bases from J, with 15 bases between. Germline CDR1 is SGHVS and CDR2 is FQNEAQ. The CDR3 DNA reads as TGTGCCAGCAGCTTAGAAGTGTGGGGCGGGGACACTGAAGCTTTCTTT. Translating gives CASSLEVWGGDTEAFF.

This rearrangement joins TRBV6-5 to TRBJ2-7, with 11 bases aligning to TRBD1. CDR1 is MNHEY and CDR2 is SVGAGI in the germline V gene. V was clipped by 6 bases and J by 4 bases; unmatched bases: 8. CDR3 length equals 15 residues. The CDR3 nucleotides are TGTGCCAGCAGAACCGGACAGGGGGCGCGATACGAGCAGTACTTC. It codes for CASRTGQGARYEQYF.

The rearrangement uses TRBV11-3 and TRBJ1-6; D is perhaps TRBD1 (6 bases). The germline gives CDR1 SGHNT, CDR2 YENEEA. The V gene lost 0 bases and the J gene lost 1 base, with 10 bases spanning the gap. The CDR3 totals 17 residues. CDR3 region: CASSLERRGSYNSPLHF. The CDR3 DNA sequence: TGTGCCAGCAGCTTAGAGCGCAGGGGTTCCTATAATTCACCCCTCCACTTT.

The V call is TRBV10-2, the J call TRBJ1-1; 11 nucleotides match TRBD1. Germline values: CDR1 WSHSY, CDR2 SAAADI. V lost 4 bases, J lost 11 bases, and 9 bases stayed unmatched. CDR3 length equals 14 residues. Here the CDR3 DNA reads TGCGCCAGCAGTGTTAAAGGACAGGGGGCTAATGCTTTCTTT. It is translated as CASSVKGQGANAFF.

The chain uses TRBV6-2 or TRBV6-3 and TRBJ1-5, with 7 bases that match TRBD1. Germline CDR1 MNHEY, CDR2 SVGEGT. The CDR3 is 14 residues long. V lost 6 bases and J lost 0; bases outside the gene matches: 2. The CDR3 loop is CASSAGGSNQPQHF. CDR3 DNA: TGTGCCAGCAGCGCAGGGGGTAGCAATCAGCCCCAGCATTTT.

This clone was counted only a few times. The chain links TRBV14 to TRBJ2-1, with 8 nucleotides matching TRBD2. Germline loops: CDR1 SGHDN, CDR2 FVKESK. With 4 bases clipped from V and 2 bases from J, the junction kept 16 bases outside the gene matches. The CDR3 runs 19 residues. In DNA form, the CDR3 reads TGTGCCAGCAGCCTCGGCGGTTTGATGAGTAGCGGGGCCTACAATGAGCAGTTCTTC. It codes for CASSLGGLMSSGAYNEQFF. Complete variable domain (other parts from reference TRBV14 and TRBJ2-1): EAGVTQFPSHSVIEKGQTVTLRCDPISGHDNLYWYRRVMGKEIKFLLHFVKESKQDESGMPNNRFLAERTGGTYSTLKVQPAELEDSGVYFCASSLGGLMSSGAYNEQFFGPGTRLTVL.

The chain joins TRBV4-3 to TRBJ2-1, with TRBD2 as a possible D gene (6 bases). The CDR3 is 17 residues long. Trimming removed 0 bases from V and 5 bases from J, with 17 bases in between. Germline CDR1 LGHNA, CDR2 YSLEER. The CDR3 DNA follows: TGCGCCAGCAGCCAAGACTCGAGACTAGACGGAGACAATGAGCAGTTCTTC. It translates to CASSQDSRLDGDNEQFF.

This clone appeared a few times. The chain links TRBV9 to TRBJ2-7, with 8 bases identical to TRBD2. Germline values: CDR1 SGDLS, CDR2 YYNGEE. V trimming: 0 bases; J trimming: 6 bases; junction bases outside the gene matches: 8. The CDR3 runs 15 residues. CDR3 in amino acids: CASSVEGLAGGEQYF. The DNA of the CDR3 is TGTGCCAGCAGCGTAGAAGGGCTAGCGGGTGGCGAGCAGTACTTC.

This chain links TRBV15 with TRBJ1-1; D possibly corresponds to TRBD1 (5 bases). CDR3 size: 16 residues. V lost 3 bases and J 0 bases, leaving 14 bases between the germline ends. CDR1 is LNHNV, CDR2 YYDKDF, per germline (reference sequence). The CDR3 here is CATSRGGVRMNTEAFF. CDR3 sequence (DNA): TGTGCCACCAGCAGGGGGGGGGTACGGATGAACACTGAAGCTTTCTTT.

This sequence joins TRBV28 and TRBJ1-2, with a weak D call TRBD1 (6 bases). CDR1 MDHEN and CDR2 SYDVKM come from the germline V gene. V lost 7 bases and J 3 bases, leaving 15 bases between the germline ends. The length of the CDR3 is 14 residues. CDR3: CASTNPQGYYGYTF. DNA of the CDR3: TGTGCCAGCACCAATCCACAGGGCTACTATGGCTACACCTTC.

The genes are TRBV10-3 and TRBJ2-1; possibly TRBD1 for D (6 bases). CDR1 is ENHRY, CDR2 SYGVKD, per germline. The V gene lost 3 bases and the J gene lost 9 bases, with 12 bases spanning the gap. The CDR3 spans 13 residues. CDR3 bases: TGTGCCATCAGTGAAAACAGGGCCGGTGAGCAGTTCTTC. As protein: CAISENRAGEQFF.

The V gene is TRBV24-1, the J gene TRBJ2-5; 11 bases are a match to TRBD2. The CDR3 is 14 residues long. Germline CDR1 KGHDR, CDR2 SFDVKD. Trimming took 9 bases from V and 5 from J; bases not matched to a gene: 7. Written as DNA, the CDR3 is TGTGCCACCGGTAGCGGGGGGGCCGTGGAGACCCAGTACTTC. As protein: CATGSGGAVETQYF.

The chain links TRBV25-1 to TRBJ2-1; 8 positions match TRBD2. The CDR3 runs 16 residues. Germline loops: CDR1 MGHDK, CDR2 SYGVNS. The V gene end was trimmed by 1 base and the J gene end by 0 bases; junction bases not matched to a gene: 2. CDR3 amino acids: CASSELAGHSYNEQFF. DNA of the CDR3: TGTGCCAGCAGTGAATTAGCGGGGCACTCCTACAATGAGCAGTTCTTC.

The chain carries TRBV7-9 and TRBJ2-5, with TRBD2 matching 8 bases. J lost 8 bases, V lost 6 bases, and 11 bases had no gene match. CDR1 and CDR2 from the germline V gene are SEHNR and FQNEAQ (reference sequence). The CDR3 length is 14 residues. CDR3 in amino acids: CASRDPSGGQTQYF. Written as DNA, the CDR3 is TGTGCCAGCAGGGATCCCAGCGGGGGCCAAACCCAGTACTTC.

This rearrangement joins TRBV27 to TRBJ2-3, with TRBD2 matching over 9 bases. The CDR3 totals 15 residues. CDR1 is MNHEY, CDR2 SMNVEV, per germline (reference sequence). V trimming: 4 bases; J trimming: 2 bases; junction bases outside the gene matches: 4. The CDR3 DNA is TGTGCCAGCAGTTATCTAGCGGGACCCACAGATACGCAGTATTTT. It encodes CASSYLAGPTDTQYF.

The chain carries TRBV4-3 and TRBJ1-2, with D unclear. The V end lost 0 bases, the J end lost 4 bases, and 15 bases lay between the germline ends. Germline V gene data show CDR1 as LGHNA and CDR2 as YSLEER. This CDR3 contains 16 residues. The CDR3 DNA follows: TGCGCCAGCAGCCAAGAGATAGAAGAGACTACCTATGGCTACACCTTC. This translates into CASSQEIEETTYGYTF.

V usage is TRBV10-2 and J usage is TRBJ1-5; a possible D gene is TRBD1 (6 bases). Trimming left V 3 bases short and J 0 bases short, with 12 bases between. CDR3 length: 16 residues. CDR1 is WSHSY and CDR2 is SAAADI in the germline V gene. CDR3 loop: CASSDGQTNSNQPQHF. The DNA for the CDR3 is TGCGCCAGCAGTGACGGACAGACAAATAGCAATCAGCCCCAGCATTTT.

As DNA, the CDR3 is TGTGCCAGTAGTATGGTGGTCAGGTCCAATCAGCCCCAGCATTTT. Its protein product is CASSMVVRSNQPQHF. The chain uses TRBV19 and TRBJ1-5; D ambiguous. The germline V and J ends were trimmed by 3 bases and 3 bases, with 12 bases remaining between them. The CDR3 loop spans 15 amino acids. Germline V lookup: CDR1 LNHDA, CDR2 SQIVND (reference sequence).

This chain links TRBV12-3 or TRBV12-4 with TRBJ1-5; 7 nucleotides align to TRBD1. The V segment lost 6 bases and the J segment 2 bases; nucleotides outside the gene matches: 1. The CDR3 covers 13 residues. For the CDR3, the DNA is TGTGCCAGCAGCAGGGGGGGCAATCAGCCCCAGCATTTT. Translating it yields CASSRGGNQPQHF.

In this sample, this clone turned up once. The chain carries TRBV6-5 and TRBJ1-1; 7 nucleotides match TRBD1. V gave up 10 bases and J gave up 1 base; unmatched junction bases: 9. CDR1 and CDR2 (germline): MNHEY, SVGAGI. The CDR3 has 14 amino acids. CDR3 DNA: TGTGCCACCACACGACAGGGCTCGAACACTGAAGCTTTCTTT. Its translation: CATTRQGSNTEAFF.